What follows is one T cell receptor beta chain and its context. This sample is part of a study of blood T cell repertoires in COVID-19. Looking at the study overall: PBMCs, B-cell-depleted T cells, or T cells provided the cDNA or gDNA that made up the material.

Study processing details: Estimated nucleated cell counts came from reference gene primer amplification. Here immunoSEQ multiplex PCR was the method, and the copy in TCRdb shows in-frame clones only, minus some. V and J calls and clone size come straight from that table; D and trimming were deduced from the DNA. The table shows 90,000 to 120,000 clones, with about three quarters occurring only once. The CDR3 consists of 14 residues. Germline CDR1 and CDR2: MNHEY and SMNVEV (reference sequence). The V end was cut by 8 bases, the J end by 0 bases, with 14 bases between. What was sequenced was peripheral blood. This TCR derives from a man older than 75 with acute or convalescent COVID-19. The V call is TRBV27, the J call TRBJ2-7; possible D gene TRBD1, 6 bases. Here the CDR3 DNA reads TGTGCCAGCCTCGGGCAGGGGAGCTCCTACGAGCAGTACTTC. Amino acid sequence: CASLGQGSSYEQYF.